Sequencing of this T cell receptor (beta chain) was carried out in a study of blood T cell repertoires in COVID-19. This clone was seen more than once but under ten times. Germline lookup yields CDR1 WNHNN and CDR2 SYGVQD (reference sequence). Deletions cut 6 bases from V and 6 bases from J, with 9 bases between. The CDR3 runs to 13 residues. The data were produced by immunoSEQ multiplex PCR, yet TCRdb's version contains in-frame clones alone and is incomplete. The table lists approximately 250,000 clones, 90% of them singletons, with roughly 4.3% in the top ten. This receptor was identified in a woman in her twenties or thirties with acute COVID-19. The chain recombines TRBV10-1 with TRBJ1-6; D ambiguous. The sequenced material came from PBMCs or T cells enriched from blood (not recorded which). CDR3 nucleotides: TGCGCCAGCAGGGCCGGGAGTAATTCACCCCTCCACTTT. Protein product: CASRAGSNSPLHF.